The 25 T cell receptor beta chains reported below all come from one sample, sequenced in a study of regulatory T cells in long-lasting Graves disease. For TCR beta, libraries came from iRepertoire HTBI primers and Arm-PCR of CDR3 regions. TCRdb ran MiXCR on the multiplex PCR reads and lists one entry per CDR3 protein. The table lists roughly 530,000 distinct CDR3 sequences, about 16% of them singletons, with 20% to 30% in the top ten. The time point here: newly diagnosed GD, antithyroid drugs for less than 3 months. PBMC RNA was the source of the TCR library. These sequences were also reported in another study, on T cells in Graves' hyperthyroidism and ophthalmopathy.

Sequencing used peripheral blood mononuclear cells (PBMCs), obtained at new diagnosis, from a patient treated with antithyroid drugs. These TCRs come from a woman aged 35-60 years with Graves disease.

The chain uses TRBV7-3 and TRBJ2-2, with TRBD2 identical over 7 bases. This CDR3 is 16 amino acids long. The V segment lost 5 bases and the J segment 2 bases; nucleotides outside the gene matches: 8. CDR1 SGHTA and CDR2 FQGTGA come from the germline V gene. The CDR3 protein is CASSTTGGGNTGELFF. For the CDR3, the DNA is TGTGCCAGCAGCACAACCGGCGGGGGAAACACCGGGGAGCTGTTTTTT. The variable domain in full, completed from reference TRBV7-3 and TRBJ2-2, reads GAGVSQTPSNKVTEKGKYVELRCDPISGHTALYWYRQSLGQGPEFLIYFQGTGAADDSGLPNDRFFAVRPEGSVSTLKIQRTERGDSAVYLCASSTTGGGNTGELFFGEGSRLTVL.

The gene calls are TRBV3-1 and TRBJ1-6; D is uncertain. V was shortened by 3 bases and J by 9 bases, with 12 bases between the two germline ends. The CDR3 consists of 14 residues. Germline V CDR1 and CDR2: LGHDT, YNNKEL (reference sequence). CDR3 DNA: TGTGCCAGCAGCCAGGGTACGGACTCTTCACCCCTCCACTTT. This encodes CASSQGTDSSPLHF.

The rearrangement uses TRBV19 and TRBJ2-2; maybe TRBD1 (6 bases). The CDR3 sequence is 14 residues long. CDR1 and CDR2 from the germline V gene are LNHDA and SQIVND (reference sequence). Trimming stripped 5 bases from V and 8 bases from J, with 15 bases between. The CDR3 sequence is CASSPPGVDGELFF. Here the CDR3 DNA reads TGTGCCAGTAGTCCGCCAGGGGTTGATGGGGAGCTGTTTTTT.

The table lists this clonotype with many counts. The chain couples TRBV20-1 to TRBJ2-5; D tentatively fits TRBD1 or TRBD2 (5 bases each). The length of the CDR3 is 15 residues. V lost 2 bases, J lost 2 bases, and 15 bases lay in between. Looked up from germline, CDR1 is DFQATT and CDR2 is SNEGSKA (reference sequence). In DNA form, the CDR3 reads TGCAGTGCTAGAAGACCGGGACGGTTACAAGAGACCCAGTACTTC. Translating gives CSARRPGRLQETQYF.

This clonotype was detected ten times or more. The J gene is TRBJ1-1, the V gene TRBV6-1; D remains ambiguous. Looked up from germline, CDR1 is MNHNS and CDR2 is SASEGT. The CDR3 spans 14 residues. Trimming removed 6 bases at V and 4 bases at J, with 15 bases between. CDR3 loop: CASSLFGSPTEAFF. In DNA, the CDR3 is TGTGCCAGCAGCCTATTCGGTAGCCCCACTGAAGCTTTCTTT.

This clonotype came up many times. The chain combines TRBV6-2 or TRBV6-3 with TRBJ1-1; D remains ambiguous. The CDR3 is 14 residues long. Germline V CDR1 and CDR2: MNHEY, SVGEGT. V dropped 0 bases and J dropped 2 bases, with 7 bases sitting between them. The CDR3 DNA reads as TGTGCCAGCAGTTACTCCCCCACCAACACTGAAGCTTTCTTT. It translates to CASSYSPTNTEAFF.

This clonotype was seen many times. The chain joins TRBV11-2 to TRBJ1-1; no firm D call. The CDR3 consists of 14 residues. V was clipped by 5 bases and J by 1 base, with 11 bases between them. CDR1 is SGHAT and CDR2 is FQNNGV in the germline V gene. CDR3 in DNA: TGTGCCAGCAGCCTCACGACACCGAACACTGAAGCTTTCTTT. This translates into CASSLTTPNTEAFF.

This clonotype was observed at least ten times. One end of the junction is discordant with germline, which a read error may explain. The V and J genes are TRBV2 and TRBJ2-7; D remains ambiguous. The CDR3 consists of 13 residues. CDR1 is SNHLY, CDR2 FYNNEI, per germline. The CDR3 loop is CASSERQTYEQYF. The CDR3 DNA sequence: TGTGCCAGCAGTGAACGGCAGACCTATGAGCAGTACTTC. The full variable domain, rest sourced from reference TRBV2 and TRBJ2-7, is EPEVTQTPSHQVTQMGQEVILRCVPISNHLYFYWYRQILGQKVEFLVSFYNNEISEKSEIFDDQFSVERPDGSNFTLKIRSTKLEDSAMYFCASSERQTYEQYFGPGTRLTVT.

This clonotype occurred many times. The CDR3 sequence is CSVEGSGGAFNEQFF. The CDR3 nucleotides are TGCAGCGTTGAAGGGTCAGGGGGCGCCTTCAATGAGCAGTTCTTC. J is TRBJ2-1 and V is TRBV29-1, with 8 bases matching TRBD1. J gave up 6 bases and V 1 base, and 8 bases lay outside the gene matches. Germline V gene data show CDR1 as SQVTM and CDR2 as ANQGSEA. The CDR3 is 15 amino acids.

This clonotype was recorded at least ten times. CDR3 loop: CASSGQGESYNEQFF. In DNA, the CDR3 is TGTGCCAGCAGTGGACAGGGGGAATCCTACAATGAGCAGTTCTTC. The chain recombines TRBV12-3 or TRBV12-4 with TRBJ2-1; 10 positions agree with TRBD1. The CDR3 consists of 15 residues. J lost 1 base, V lost 5 bases, and 2 bases had no gene match.

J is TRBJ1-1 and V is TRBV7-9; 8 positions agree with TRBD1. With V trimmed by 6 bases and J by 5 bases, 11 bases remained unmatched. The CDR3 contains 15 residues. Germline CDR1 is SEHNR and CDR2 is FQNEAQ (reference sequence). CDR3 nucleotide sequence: TGTGCCAGCAGAGGGACAGGAGATAATCGGACTGAAGCTTTCTTT. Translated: CASRGTGDNRTEAFF.

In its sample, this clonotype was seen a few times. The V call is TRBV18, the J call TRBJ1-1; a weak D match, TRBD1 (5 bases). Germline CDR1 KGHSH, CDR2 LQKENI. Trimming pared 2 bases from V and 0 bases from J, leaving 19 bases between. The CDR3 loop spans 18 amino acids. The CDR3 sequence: CASSPGQEKGPMNTEAFF. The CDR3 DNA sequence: TGTGCCAGCTCACCAGGGCAGGAGAAGGGACCAATGAACACTGAAGCTTTCTTT. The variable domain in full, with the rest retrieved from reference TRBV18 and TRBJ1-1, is NAGVMQNPRHLVRRRGQEARLRCSPMKGHSHVYWYRQLPEEGLKFMVYLQKENIIDESGMPKERFSAEFPKEGPSILRIQQVVRGDSAAYFCASSPGQEKGPMNTEAFFGQGTRLTVV.

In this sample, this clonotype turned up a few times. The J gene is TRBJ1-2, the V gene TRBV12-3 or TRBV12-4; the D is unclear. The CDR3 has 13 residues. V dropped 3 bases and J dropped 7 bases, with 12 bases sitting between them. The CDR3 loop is CASSFAGWGGYTF. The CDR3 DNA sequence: TGTGCCAGCAGTTTCGCGGGCTGGGGTGGCTACACCTTC.

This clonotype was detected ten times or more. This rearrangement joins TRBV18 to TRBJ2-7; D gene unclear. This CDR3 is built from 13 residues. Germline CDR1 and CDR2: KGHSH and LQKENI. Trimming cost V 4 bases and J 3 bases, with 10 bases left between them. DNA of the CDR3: TGTGCCAGCTCACTGGGCAAGGACTACGAGCAGTACTTC. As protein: CASSLGKDYEQYF.

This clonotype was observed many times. CDR3 DNA sequence: TGTGCCAGCAGCTTAGAGTCTGGGTGGTACAATGAGCAGTTCTTC. Translated: CASSLESGWYNEQFF. This chain uses TRBV11-2 with TRBJ2-1, with unresolved D. CDR1 and CDR2 (germline): SGHAT, FQNNGV. V was pared by 0 bases and J by 4 bases, with 10 bases between. There are 15 residues in the CDR3. The variable domain in full, with the rest retrieved from reference TRBV11-2 and TRBJ2-1, is EAGVAQSPRYKIIEKRQSVAFWCNPISGHATLYWYQQILGQGPKLLIQFQNNGVVDDSQLPKDRFSAERLKGVDSTLKIQPAKLEDSAVYLCASSLESGWYNEQFFGPGTRLTVL.

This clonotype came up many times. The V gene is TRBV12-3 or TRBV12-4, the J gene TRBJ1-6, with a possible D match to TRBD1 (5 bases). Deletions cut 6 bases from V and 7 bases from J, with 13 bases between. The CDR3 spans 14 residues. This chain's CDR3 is CASREGLQNSPLHF. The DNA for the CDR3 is TGTGCCAGCAGGGAGGGACTACAAAATTCACCCCTCCACTTT.

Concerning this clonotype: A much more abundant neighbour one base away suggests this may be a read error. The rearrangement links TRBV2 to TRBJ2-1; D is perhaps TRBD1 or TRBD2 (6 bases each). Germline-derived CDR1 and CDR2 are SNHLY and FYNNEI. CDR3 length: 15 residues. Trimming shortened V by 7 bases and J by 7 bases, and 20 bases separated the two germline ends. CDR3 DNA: TGTGCCAGCACCGAGGGTGGGGGGCCTGATAATGAGCAGTTCTTC. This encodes CASTEGGGPDNEQFF.

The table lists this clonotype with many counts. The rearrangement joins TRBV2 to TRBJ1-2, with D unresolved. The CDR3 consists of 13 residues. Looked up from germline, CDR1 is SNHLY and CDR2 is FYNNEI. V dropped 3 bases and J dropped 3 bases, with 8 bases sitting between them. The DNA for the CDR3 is TGTGCCAGCAGTGATTTCCAGGACTATGGCTACACCTTC. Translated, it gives CASSDFQDYGYTF.

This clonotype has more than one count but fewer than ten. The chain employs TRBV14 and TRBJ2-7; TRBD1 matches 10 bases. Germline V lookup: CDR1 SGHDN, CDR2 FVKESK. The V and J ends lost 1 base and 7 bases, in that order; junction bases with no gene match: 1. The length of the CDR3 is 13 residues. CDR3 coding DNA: TGTGCCAGCAGCCAAGCGGGACAGGGGGAGCAGTACTTC. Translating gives CASSQAGQGEQYF.

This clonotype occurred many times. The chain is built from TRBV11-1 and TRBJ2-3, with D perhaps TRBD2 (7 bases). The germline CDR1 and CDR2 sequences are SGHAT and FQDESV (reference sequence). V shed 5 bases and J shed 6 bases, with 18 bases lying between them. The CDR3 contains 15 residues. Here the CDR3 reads CASSPGRGGWDTQYF. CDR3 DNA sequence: TGTGCCAGCAGCCCGGGGAGGGGGGGCTGGGATACGCAGTATTTT.

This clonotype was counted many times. The CDR3 bases are TGTGCCAGCAGCCGAGCGGGGCCGAGCTCCTACGAGCAGTACTTC. Amino acids: CASSRAGPSSYEQYF. This chain uses TRBV7-2 with TRBJ2-7, with TRBD2 identical over 7 bases. CDR1 SGHTA and CDR2 FQGNSA come from the germline V gene. This CDR3 region has 15 residues. Losses at the gene ends were 5 bases for V and 0 bases for J; bases not matched to a gene: 7.

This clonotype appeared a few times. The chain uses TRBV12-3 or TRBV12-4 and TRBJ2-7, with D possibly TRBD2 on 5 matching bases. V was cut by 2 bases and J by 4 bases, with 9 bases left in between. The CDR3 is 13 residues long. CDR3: CASSLRREYEQYF. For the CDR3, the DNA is TGTGCCAGCAGTTTACGAAGGGAGTACGAGCAGTACTTC.

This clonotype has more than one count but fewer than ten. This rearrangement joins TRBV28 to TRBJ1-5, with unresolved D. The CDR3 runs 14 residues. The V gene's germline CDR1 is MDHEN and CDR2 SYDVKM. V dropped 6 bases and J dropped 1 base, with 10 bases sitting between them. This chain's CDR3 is CASRSGGSNQPQHF. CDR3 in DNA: TGTGCCAGCAGATCGGGTGGCAGCAATCAGCCCCAGCATTTT. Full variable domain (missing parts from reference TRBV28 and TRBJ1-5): DVKVTQSSRYLVKRTGEKVFLECVQDMDHENMFWYRQDPGLGLRLIYFSYDVKMKEKGDIPEGYSVSREKKERFSLILESASTNQTSMYLCASRSGGSNQPQHFGDGTRLSIL.

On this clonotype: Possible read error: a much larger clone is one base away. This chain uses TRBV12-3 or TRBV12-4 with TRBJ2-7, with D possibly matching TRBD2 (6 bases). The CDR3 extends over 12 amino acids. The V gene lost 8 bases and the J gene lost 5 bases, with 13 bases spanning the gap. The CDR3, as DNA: TGTGCCAGCCGGAGGGCTAGGAACGAGCAGTACTTC. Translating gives CASRRARNEQYF.

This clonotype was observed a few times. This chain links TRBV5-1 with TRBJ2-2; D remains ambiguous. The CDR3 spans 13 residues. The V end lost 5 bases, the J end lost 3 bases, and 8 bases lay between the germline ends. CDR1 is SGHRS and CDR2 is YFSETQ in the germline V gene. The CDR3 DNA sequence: TGCGCCAGCAGGTCGAAGGACACCGGGGAGCTGTTTTTT. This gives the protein CASRSKDTGELFF.